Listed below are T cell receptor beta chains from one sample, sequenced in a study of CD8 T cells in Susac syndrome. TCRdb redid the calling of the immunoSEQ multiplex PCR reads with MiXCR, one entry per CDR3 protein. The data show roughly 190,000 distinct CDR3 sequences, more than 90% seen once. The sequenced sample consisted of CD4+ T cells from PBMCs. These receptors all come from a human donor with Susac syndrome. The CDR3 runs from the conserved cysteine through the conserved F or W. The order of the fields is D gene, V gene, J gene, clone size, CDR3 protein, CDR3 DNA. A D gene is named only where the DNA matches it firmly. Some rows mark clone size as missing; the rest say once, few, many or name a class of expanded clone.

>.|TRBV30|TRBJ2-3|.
CAWIPGGPTDTQYF
TGTGCCTGGATACCGGGGGGCCCCACAGATACGCAGTATTTT
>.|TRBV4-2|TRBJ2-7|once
CASSPASGEGWYEQYF
TGTGCCAGCAGCCCCGCGTCAGGCGAGGGGTGGTACGAGCAGTACTTC
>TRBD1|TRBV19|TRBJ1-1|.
CASSTGTGEMNTEAFF
TGTGCCAGTAGTACGGGGACAGGGGAGATGAACACTGAAGCTTTCTTT
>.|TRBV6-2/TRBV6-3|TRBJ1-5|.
CASSYRGVTQPQHF
TGTGCCAGCAGTTACAGGGGGGTCACTCAGCCCCAGCATTTT
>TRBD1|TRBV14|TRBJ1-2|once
CASSPPTGGYGYTF
TGTGCCAGCAGCCCCCCGACAGGGGGGTATGGCTACACTTTC
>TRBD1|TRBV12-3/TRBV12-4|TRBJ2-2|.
CASSSGQAATGELFF
TGTGCCAGCAGTTCAGGACAGGCTGCCACCGGGGAGCTGTTTTTT
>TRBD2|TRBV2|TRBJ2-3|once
CASGGLRTDTQYF
TGTGCCAGCGGGGGACTACGCACAGATACGCAGTATTTT
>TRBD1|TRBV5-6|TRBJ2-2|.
CASSSLDRGQTGELFF
TGTGCCAGCAGCTCGCTGGACAGGGGGCAGACCGGGGAGCTGTTTTTT
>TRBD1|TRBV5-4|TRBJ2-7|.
CASSLDRDAYEQYF
TGTGCCAGCAGCTTAGACAGGGACGCCTACGAGCAGTACTTC
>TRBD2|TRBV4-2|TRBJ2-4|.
CASSQSSGGAIIQYF
TGTGCCAGCAGCCAAAGTAGCGGGGGGGCCATAATTCAGTACTTC
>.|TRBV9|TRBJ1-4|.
CASSVRQDNEKLFF
TGTGCCAGCAGCGTTAGACAGGATAATGAAAAACTGTTTTTT
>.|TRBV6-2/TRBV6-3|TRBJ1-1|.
CASSYSMRNTEAFF
TGTGCCAGCAGTTACTCGATGCGGAACACTGAAGCTTTCTTT
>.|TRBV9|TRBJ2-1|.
CASSVDPGPYNEQFF
TGTGCCAGCAGCGTAGACCCGGGGCCTTACAATGAGCAGTTCTTC
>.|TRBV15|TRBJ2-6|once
CATSREGNPGANVLTF
TGTGCCACCAGCAGAGAAGGGAATCCTGGGGCCAACGTCCTGACTTTC
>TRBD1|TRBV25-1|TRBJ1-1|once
CASSRTGGYTEAFF
TGTGCCAGCAGTCGAACAGGGGGGTACACTGAAGCTTTCTTT
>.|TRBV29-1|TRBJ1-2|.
CSVDPDGPVAGYTF
TGCAGCGTTGACCCGGACGGCCCGGTTGCGGGCTACACCTTC
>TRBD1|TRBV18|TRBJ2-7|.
CASSTRDSALSEQYF
TGTGCCAGCTCAACTCGGGACAGTGCCCTCTCCGAGCAGTACTTC
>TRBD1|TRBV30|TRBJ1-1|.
CAWRRDRRNTEAFF
TGTGCCTGGAGGCGGGACAGGAGGAACACTGAAGCTTTCTTT
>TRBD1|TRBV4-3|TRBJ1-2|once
CASSQDGWTGLYGYTF
TGCGCCAGCAGCCAAGACGGGTGGACAGGGCTCTATGGCTACACCTTC
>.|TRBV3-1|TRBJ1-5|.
CASSQDLAANQPQHF
TGTGCCAGCAGCCAAGATCTGGCAGCTAATCAGCCCCAGCATTTT
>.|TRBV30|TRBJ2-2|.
CAWRAWGAAGELFF
TGTGCCTGGCGTGCTTGGGGGGCCGCCGGGGAGCTGTTTTTT
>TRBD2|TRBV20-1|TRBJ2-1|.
CSAPSGGFNEQFF
TGCAGTGCCCCTAGCGGGGGCTTTAATGAGCAGTTCTTC
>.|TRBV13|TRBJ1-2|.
CASSFRGGLGYTF
TGTGCCAGCAGCTTCCGGGGGGGCCTCGGCTACACCTTC
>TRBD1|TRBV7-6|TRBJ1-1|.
CASSTGTVTEAFF
TGTGCCAGCAGCACCGGGACAGTAACTGAGGCTTTCTTT
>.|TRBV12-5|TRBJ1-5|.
CASGLVPFSYQPQHF
TGTGCTAGTGGTTTGGTACCTTTTTCGTATCAGCCCCAGCATTTT
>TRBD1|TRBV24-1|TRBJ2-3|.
CATSKGTGFSDTQYF
TGTGCCACCAGTAAAGGGACAGGGTTTTCAGATACGCAGTATTTT
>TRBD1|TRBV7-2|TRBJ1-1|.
CASSRPGQGVWNTEAFF
TGTGCCAGCAGCCGACCGGGACAGGGTGTATGGAACACTGAAGCTTTCTTT
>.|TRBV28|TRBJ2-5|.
CASTRLSSQTQYF
TGTGCCAGCACTAGACTTTCTTCCCAGACCCAGTACTTC
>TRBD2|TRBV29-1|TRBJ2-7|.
CSVLAGRLNYEQYF
TGCAGCGTTTTAGCGGGGCGGCTAAACTACGAGCAGTACTTC
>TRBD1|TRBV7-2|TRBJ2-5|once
CASSLMGTGSTNQETQYF
TGTGCCAGCAGCTTAATGGGGACAGGGTCGACTAATCAAGAGACCCAGTACTTC
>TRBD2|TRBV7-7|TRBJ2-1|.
CASSRGLAGYNEQFF
TGTGCCAGCAGCCGGGGACTAGCGGGGTACAATGAGCAGTTCTTC